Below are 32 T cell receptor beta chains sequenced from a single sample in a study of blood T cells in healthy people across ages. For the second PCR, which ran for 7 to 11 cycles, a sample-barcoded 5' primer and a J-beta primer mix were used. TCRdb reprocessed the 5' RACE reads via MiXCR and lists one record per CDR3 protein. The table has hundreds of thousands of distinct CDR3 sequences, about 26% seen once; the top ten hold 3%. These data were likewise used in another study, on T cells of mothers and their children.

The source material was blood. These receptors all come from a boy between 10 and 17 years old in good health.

The chain's CDR3 is CSASDGTERYTF. The CDR3 nucleotides read TGCAGTGCTAGTGATGGAACTGAGCGCTACACCTTC. V gene TRBV20-1 combines with J gene TRBJ1-2; D remains ambiguous. Per the germline V gene, CDR1 is DFQATT and CDR2 is SNEGSKA (reference sequence). V lost 3 bases, J lost 9 bases, and 14 bases lay in between. The CDR3 is 12 amino acids.

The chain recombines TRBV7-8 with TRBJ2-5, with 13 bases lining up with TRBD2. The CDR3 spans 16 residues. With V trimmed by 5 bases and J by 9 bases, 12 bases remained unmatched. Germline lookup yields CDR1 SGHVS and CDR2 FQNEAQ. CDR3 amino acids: CASSPRTSGGLRAQYF. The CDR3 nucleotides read TGTGCCAGCAGCCCTCGGACTAGCGGGGGACTCCGGGCCCAGTACTTC.

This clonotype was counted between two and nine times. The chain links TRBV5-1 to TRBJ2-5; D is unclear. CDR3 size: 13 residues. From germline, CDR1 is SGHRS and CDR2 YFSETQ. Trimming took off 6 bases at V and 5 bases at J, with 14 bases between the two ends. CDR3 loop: CASTLQARETQYF. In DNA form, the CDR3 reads TGCGCCAGCACCCTGCAGGCGAGGGAGACCCAGTACTTC.

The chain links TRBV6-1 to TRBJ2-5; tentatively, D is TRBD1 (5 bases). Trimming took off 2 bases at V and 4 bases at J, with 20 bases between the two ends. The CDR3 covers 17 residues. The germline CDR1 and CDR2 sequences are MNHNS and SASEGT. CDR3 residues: CASSEIRGAATGETQYF. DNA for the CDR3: TGTGCCAGCAGTGAAATTAGGGGCGCAGCAACGGGAGAGACCCAGTACTTC.

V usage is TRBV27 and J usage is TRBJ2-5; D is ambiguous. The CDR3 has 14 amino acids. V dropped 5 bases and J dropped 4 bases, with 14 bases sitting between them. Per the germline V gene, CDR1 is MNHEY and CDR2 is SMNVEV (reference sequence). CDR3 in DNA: TGTGCCAGCAGTCCCTCCCTGGTCGGAGAGACCCAGTACTTC. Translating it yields CASSPSLVGETQYF.

CDR3 in amino acids: CASSERGLEEKLFF. DNA for the CDR3: TGTGCCAGCAGCGAACGTGGTTTGGAAGAAAAACTGTTTTTT. This rearrangement joins TRBV7-2 to TRBJ1-4; D gene ambiguous. This CDR3 comprises 14 residues. Germline V gene lookup returns CDR1 SGHTA and CDR2 FQGNSA. Trimming cost V 5 bases and J 8 bases, with 15 bases left between them.

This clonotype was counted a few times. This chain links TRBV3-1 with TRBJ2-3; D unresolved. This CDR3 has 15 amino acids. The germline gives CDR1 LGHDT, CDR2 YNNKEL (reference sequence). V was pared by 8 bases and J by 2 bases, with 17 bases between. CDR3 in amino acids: CASSARGRYTDTQYF. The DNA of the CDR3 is TGTGCCAGCTCCGCCCGTGGGCGGTACACAGATACGCAGTATTTT.

The CDR3 is CASRQGGGNQPQHF. CDR3 nucleotides: TGTGCCAGCAGACAGGGAGGAGGCAATCAGCCCCAGCATTTT. This chain links TRBV2 with TRBJ1-5; D may be TRBD1 (6 bases). The CDR3 is made up of 14 amino acids. Per germline, CDR1 SNHLY and CDR2 FYNNEI. Trimming removed 6 bases at V and 2 bases at J, with 11 bases between.

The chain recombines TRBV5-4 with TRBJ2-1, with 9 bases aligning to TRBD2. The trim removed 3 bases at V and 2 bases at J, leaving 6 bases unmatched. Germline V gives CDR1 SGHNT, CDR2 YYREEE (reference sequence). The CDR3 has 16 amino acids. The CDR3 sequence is CASSWSSGGAYNEQFF. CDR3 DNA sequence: TGTGCCAGCAGCTGGAGTAGCGGGGGAGCCTACAATGAGCAGTTCTTC.

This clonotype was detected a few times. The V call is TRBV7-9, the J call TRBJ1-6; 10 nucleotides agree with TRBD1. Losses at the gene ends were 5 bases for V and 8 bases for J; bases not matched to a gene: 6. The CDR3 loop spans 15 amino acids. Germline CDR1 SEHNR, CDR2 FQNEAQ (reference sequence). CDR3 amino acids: CASSPTGTGDSPLHF. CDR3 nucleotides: TGTGCCAGCAGCCCAACCGGGACAGGGGATTCACCCCTCCACTTT. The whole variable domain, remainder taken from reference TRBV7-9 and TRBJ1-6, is DTGVSQNPRHKITKRGQNVTFRCDPISEHNRLYWYRQTLGQGPEFLTYFQNEAQLEKSRLLSDRFSAERPKGSFSTLEIQRTEQGDSAMYLCASSPTGTGDSPLHFGNGTRLTVT.

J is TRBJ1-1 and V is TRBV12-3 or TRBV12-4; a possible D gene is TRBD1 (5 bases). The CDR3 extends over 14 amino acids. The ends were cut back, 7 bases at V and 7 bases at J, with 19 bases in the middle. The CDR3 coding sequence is TGTGCCAGCATGACCGAAGCGGGACGGATTGAAGCTTTCTTT. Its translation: CASMTEAGRIEAFF.

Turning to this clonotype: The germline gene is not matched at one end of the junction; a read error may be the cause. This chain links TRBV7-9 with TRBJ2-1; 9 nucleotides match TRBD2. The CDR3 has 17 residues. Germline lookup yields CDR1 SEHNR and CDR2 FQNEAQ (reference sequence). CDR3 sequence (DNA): TGTGTCAGCAGCCCTGGACTAGCGCGAAGCTCCTACAATGAGCAGTTCTTC. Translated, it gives CVSSPGLARSSYNEQFF.

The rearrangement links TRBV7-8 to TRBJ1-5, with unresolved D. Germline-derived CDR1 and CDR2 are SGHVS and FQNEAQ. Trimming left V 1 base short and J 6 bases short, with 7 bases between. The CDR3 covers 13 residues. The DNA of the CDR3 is TGTGCCAGCAGCTTAGAAGAGGGTCAGCCCCAGCATTTT. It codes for CASSLEEGQPQHF.

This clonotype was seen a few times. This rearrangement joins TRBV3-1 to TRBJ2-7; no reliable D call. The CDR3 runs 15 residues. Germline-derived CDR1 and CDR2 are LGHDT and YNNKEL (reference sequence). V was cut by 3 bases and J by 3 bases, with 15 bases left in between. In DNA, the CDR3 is TGTGCCAGCAGCCAGGCCGTTTCCCCCTTCTACGAGCAGTACTTC. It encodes CASSQAVSPFYEQYF.

Here the CDR3 DNA reads TGTGCCAGCAGCGTCCCAGGGTACGAGCAGTACTTC. Protein: CASSVPGYEQYF. The J gene is TRBJ2-7, the V gene TRBV11-1, with D possibly being TRBD1 (5 bases). The CDR3 contains 12 residues. V gave up 5 bases and J gave up 4 bases, with 9 bases separating them. The germline gives CDR1 SGHAT, CDR2 FQDESV (reference sequence).

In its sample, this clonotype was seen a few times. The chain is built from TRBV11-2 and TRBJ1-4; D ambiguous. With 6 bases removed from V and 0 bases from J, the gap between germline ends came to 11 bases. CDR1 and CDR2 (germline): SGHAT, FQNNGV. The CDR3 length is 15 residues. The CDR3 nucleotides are TGTGCCAGCAGTTCCCCAGTTCCAACTAATGAAAAACTGTTTTTT. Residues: CASSSPVPTNEKLFF.

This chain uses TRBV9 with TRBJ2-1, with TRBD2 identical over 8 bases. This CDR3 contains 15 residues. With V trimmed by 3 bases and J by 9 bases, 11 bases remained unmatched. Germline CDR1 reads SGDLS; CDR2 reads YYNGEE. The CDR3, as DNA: TGTGCCAGCAGCGCCCCCCGGGGGGGGCCGAGTGAGCAGTTCTTC. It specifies CASSAPRGGPSEQFF.

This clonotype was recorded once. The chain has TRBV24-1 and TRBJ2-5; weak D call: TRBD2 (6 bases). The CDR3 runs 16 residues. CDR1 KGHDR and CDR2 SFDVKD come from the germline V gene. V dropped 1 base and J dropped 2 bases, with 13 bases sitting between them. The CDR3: CATSDFQFGGQETQYF. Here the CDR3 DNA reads TGTGCCACCAGTGATTTCCAATTCGGGGGACAAGAGACCCAGTACTTC.

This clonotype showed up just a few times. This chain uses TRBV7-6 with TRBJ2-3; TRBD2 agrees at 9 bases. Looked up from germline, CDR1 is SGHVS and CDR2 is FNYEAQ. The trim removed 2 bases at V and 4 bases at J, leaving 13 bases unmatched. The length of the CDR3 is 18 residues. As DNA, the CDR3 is TGTGCCAGCAGCTTAAGGTCCCCGGTAGCGGGGGAGGCAGATACGCAGTATTTT. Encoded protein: CASSLRSPVAGEADTQYF.

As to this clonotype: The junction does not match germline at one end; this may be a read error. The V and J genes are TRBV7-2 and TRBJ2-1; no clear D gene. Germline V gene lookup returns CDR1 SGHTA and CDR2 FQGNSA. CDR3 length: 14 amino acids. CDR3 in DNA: TGTGCCAGCAGCTTAGACCACGTACAAGAGACCCAGCACTTC. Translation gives CASSLDHVQETQHF.

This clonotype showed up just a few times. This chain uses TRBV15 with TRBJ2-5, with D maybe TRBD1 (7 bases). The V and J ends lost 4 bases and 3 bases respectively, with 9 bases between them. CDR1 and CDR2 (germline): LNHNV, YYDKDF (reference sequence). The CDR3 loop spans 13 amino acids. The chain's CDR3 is CATSTGGKETQYF. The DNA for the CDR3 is TGTGCCACCAGCACAGGGGGGAAAGAGACCCAGTACTTC.

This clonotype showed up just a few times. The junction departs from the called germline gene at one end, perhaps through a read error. The CDR3 protein is CASSLGHRWAFF. CDR3 in DNA: TGTGCTAGCAGCTTAGGCCACAGGTGGGCTTTCTTT. This chain links TRBV7-6 with TRBJ1-1; TRBD1 might be the D (5 bases). The CDR3 has 12 amino acids. The V gene's germline CDR1 is SGHVS and CDR2 FNYEAQ.

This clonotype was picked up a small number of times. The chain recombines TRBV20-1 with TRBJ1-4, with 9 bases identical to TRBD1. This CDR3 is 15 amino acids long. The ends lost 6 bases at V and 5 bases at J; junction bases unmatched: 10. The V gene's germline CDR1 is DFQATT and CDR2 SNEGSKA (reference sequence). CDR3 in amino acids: CSATRRTGENEKLFF. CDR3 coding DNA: TGCAGTGCGACTCGAAGGACAGGGGAAAATGAAAAACTGTTTTTT.

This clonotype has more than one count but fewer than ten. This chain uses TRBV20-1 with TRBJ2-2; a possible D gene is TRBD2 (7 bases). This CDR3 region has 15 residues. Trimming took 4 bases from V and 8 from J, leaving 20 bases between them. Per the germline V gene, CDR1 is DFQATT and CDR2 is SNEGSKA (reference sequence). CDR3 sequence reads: CSAIRGAGVAGELFF. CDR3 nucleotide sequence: TGCAGTGCTATAAGGGGGGCGGGAGTGGCTGGGGAGCTGTTTTTT.

The CDR3 reads CASSSSGTRFSDTQYF. CDR3 DNA sequence: TGTGCCAGCAGCTCCTCCGGGACTAGGTTTTCAGATACGCAGTATTTT. V is TRBV11-2 and J is TRBJ2-3; 8 positions agree with TRBD2. J was trimmed by 4 bases and V by 4 bases; bases with no gene match: 10. Per germline, CDR1 SGHAT and CDR2 FQNNGV. The CDR3 length is 16 residues.

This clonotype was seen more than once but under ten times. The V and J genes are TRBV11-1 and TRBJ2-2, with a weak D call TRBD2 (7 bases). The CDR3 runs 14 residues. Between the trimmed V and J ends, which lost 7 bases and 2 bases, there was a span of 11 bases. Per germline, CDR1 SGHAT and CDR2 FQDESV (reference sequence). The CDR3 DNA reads TGTGCCAGCAATGCGGGGGCTAACACCGGGGAGCTGTTTTTT. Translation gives CASNAGANTGELFF.

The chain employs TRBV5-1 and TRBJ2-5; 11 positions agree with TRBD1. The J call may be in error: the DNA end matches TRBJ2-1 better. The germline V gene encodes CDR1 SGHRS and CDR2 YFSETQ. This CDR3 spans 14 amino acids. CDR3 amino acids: CASSTGTGGNEQFF. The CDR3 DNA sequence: TGCGCCAGCAGCACCGGGACAGGGGGCAATGAGCAGTTCTTC.

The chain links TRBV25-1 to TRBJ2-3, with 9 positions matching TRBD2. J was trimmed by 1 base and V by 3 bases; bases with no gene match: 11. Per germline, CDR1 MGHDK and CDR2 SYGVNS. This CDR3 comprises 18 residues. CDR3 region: CASSDAGGDALRTDTQYF. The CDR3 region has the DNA TGTGCCAGCAGTGATGCGGGAGGGGATGCCCTACGCACAGATACGCAGTATTTT.

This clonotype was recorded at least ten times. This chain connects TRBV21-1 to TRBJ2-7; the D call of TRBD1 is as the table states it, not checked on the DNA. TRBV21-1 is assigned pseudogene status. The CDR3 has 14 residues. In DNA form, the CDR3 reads TGTGCCAGCACCTTCAGGGACAGGGGCTACGAGCAGTACTTC. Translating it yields CASTFRDRGYEQYF.

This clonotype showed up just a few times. The CDR3 DNA reads as TGCAGTGCCCCTCGCGGCGGGGGGGCGGGGGAGACCCAGTACTTC. It specifies CSAPRGGGAGETQYF. J is TRBJ2-1 and V is TRBV20-1, with 9 bases identical to TRBD2. The J call may be wrong; the DNA end is better matched by TRBJ2-5. The V gene's germline CDR1 is DFQATT and CDR2 SNEGSKA (reference sequence). The CDR3 runs 15 residues.

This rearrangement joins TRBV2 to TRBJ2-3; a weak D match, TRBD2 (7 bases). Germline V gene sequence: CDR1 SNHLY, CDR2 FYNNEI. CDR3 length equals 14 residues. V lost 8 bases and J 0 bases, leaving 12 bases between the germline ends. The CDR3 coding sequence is TGTGCCAGCCCTGCGGGGGCTAGCACAGATACGCAGTATTTT. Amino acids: CASPAGASTDTQYF.

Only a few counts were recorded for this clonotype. The CDR3 DNA reads TGTGCCAGCAGTCAAGAAGGAGGAAAACTGTTTTTT. The encoded protein is CASSQEGGKLFF. The chain combines TRBV6-2 or TRBV6-3 with TRBJ1-4; D is uncertain. CDR3 size: 12 residues. V lost 5 bases, J lost 10 bases, and 11 bases lay in between. Germline CDR1 reads MNHEY; CDR2 reads SVGEGT.